This TCR beta chain was observed in a study of T cells in Graves' hyperthyroidism and ophthalmopathy. Amplification of TCR beta CDR3 regions used RNA as the template. HTBI primers were the set used in a first-round RT-PCR of the TCR CDR3. MiXCR was run by TCRdb on the multiplex PCR reads, yielding one entry per CDR3 protein. The repertoire holds about 570,000 distinct CDR3 sequences, with just over 45% as singletons. With 5 bases removed from V and 7 bases from J, the gap between germline ends came to 20 bases. The CDR3 spans 15 residues. Germline assignment: CDR1 SGHAT and CDR2 FQNNGV. The sequence was collected from an adult woman with Graves' disease, either hyperthyroidism or ophthalmopathy (not recorded which). The V gene is TRBV11-2, the J gene TRBJ1-2; a weak D match, TRBD1 (6 bases). Sequencing input: peripheral blood or thyroid tissue (not recorded which). The CDR3 reads CASSTDLQGLGGYTF. Written as DNA, the CDR3 is TGTGCCAGCAGCACCGATTTACAGGGCTTAGGTGGCTACACCTTC.